Each of the 15 T cell receptor beta chains below was sequenced from the same sample in a study of T cell responses to AZD1222 COVID-19 vaccine. The table came from immunoSEQ multiplex PCR; TCRdb's copy has only in-frame clones and leaves some out. The sample carries tens of thousands of clones, around 90% recorded once. The source was peripheral blood, collected on day 0 of AZD1222 vaccination. The receptors stem from an adult in good health.

The gene calls are TRBV29-1 and TRBJ2-5; D may be TRBD1 (5 bases). Between the trimmed V and J ends, which lost 3 bases and 1 base, there was a span of 9 bases. Germline CDR1 is SQVTM and CDR2 is ANQGSEA. CDR3 length equals 13 residues. Here the CDR3 reads CSVDPGSQETQYF. The CDR3 coding sequence is TGCAGCGTTGATCCAGGGTCCCAAGAGACCCAGTACTTC.

This chain links TRBV18 with TRBJ2-1; tentative D call: TRBD2 (7 bases). This CDR3 contains 14 residues. Per germline, CDR1 KGHSH and CDR2 LQKENI. The V end lost 3 bases, the J end lost 4 bases, and 10 bases lay between the germline ends. CDR3 residues: CASSPGGQYNEQFF. CDR3 coding DNA: TGTGCCAGCTCACCCGGGGGGCAATACAATGAGCAGTTCTTC.

CDR3 DNA sequence: TGTGCCAGCAGTATTAGGTCTACCACAGATACGCAGTATTTT. Its protein product is CASSIRSTTDTQYF. V usage is TRBV6-5 and J usage is TRBJ2-3, with D uncertain. Germline assignment: CDR1 MNHEY and CDR2 SVGAGI. This CDR3 is built from 14 residues. Deletions cut 5 bases from V and 2 bases from J, with 11 bases between.

This rearrangement joins TRBV6-5 to TRBJ2-5, with 12 bases lining up with TRBD2. This CDR3 region has 16 residues. Germline V gene data show CDR1 as MNHEY and CDR2 as SVGAGI. Trimming took 0 bases from V and 2 from J; bases not matched to a gene: 1. This CDR3 reads CASSYSLAGGQETQYF. DNA of the CDR3: TGTGCCAGCAGTTACTCCCTAGCGGGGGGGCAAGAGACCCAGTACTTC.

The genes are TRBV7-2 and TRBJ2-7; D possibly corresponds to TRBD2 (5 bases). Germline V CDR1 and CDR2: SGHTA, FQGNSA. Trimming shortened V by 5 bases and J by 4 bases, and 15 bases separated the two germline ends. This CDR3 contains 14 residues. CDR3: CASSLFGPGYEQYF. The CDR3 DNA reads as TGTGCCAGCAGCCTTTTCGGCCCGGGGTACGAGCAGTACTTC. Combining the CDR3 with reference TRBV7-2 and TRBJ2-7 gives the whole variable domain GAGVSQSPSNKVTEKGKDVELRCDPISGHTALYWYRQSLGQGLEFLIYFQGNSAPDKSGLPSDRFSAERTGGSVSTLTIQRTQQEDSAVYLCASSLFGPGYEQYFGPGTRLTVT.

The chain couples TRBV14 to TRBJ1-3, with a weak D call TRBD1 (6 bases). The CDR3 is 14 amino acids. Trimming took off 1 base at V and 5 bases at J, with 9 bases between the two ends. Germline CDR1 SGHDN, CDR2 FVKESK. The CDR3 loop is CASSQGQARNTIYF. Here the CDR3 DNA reads TGTGCCAGCAGCCAAGGACAGGCCCGAAACACCATATATTTT.

The chain employs TRBV7-9 and TRBJ1-2, with D possibly matching TRBD1 (5 bases). Germline V gives CDR1 SEHNR, CDR2 FQNEAQ (reference sequence). Between the trimmed V and J ends, which lost 4 bases and 7 bases, there was a span of 13 bases. The CDR3 is 13 amino acids. The CDR3 loop reads CASSSSGQAGYTF. The DNA of the CDR3 is TGTGCCAGCAGCTCGTCGGGGCAGGCTGGCTACACCTTC.

The genes are TRBV27 and TRBJ2-3; the match to TRBD2 covers 7 bases. There are 14 residues in the CDR3. The V gene's germline CDR1 is MNHEY and CDR2 SMNVEV (reference sequence). The V and J ends lost 1 base and 5 bases, in that order; junction bases with no gene match: 3. CDR3 nucleotide sequence: TGTGCCAGCAGTTTATTGGGGGGGGTAGATACGCAGTATTTT. It codes for CASSLLGGVDTQYF.

The chain couples TRBV24-1 to TRBJ2-7; the D is unclear. This CDR3 region has 11 residues. The ends were cut back, 5 bases at V and 2 bases at J, with 3 bases in the middle. CDR1 KGHDR and CDR2 SFDVKD come from the germline V gene. CDR3 nucleotides: TGTGCCACCAGTGGCCCCTACGAGCAGTACTTC. The encoded protein is CATSGPYEQYF.

This clone was detected a few times. The V call is TRBV19, the J call TRBJ1-2; 8 bases fit TRBD1. Trimming cost V 5 bases and J 5 bases; bases outside gene matches: 10. The CDR3 is made up of 15 amino acids. Germline CDR1 LNHDA, CDR2 SQIVND (reference sequence). The CDR3 here is CASSPTQGARYGYTF. The DNA for the CDR3 is TGTGCCAGTAGTCCGACCCAGGGGGCGCGTTATGGCTACACCTTC.

The chain is built from TRBV6-5 and TRBJ2-7; a weak D match, TRBD1 (6 bases). The V end lost 10 bases, the J end lost 0 bases, and 19 bases lay between the germline ends. CDR1 is MNHEY and CDR2 is SVGAGI in the germline V gene. The length of the CDR3 is 15 residues. This CDR3 reads CATNLQDSSSYEQYF. The DNA for the CDR3 is TGTGCCACCAACCTACAGGACAGCAGCTCCTACGAGCAGTACTTC.

The chain recombines TRBV7-9 with TRBJ1-2; D is uncertain. This CDR3 is 15 amino acids long. Germline V gives CDR1 SEHNR, CDR2 FQNEAQ (reference sequence). With 5 bases removed from V and 4 bases from J, the gap between germline ends came to 17 bases. The CDR3 sequence is CASSLKVEGGYGYTF. Written as DNA, the CDR3 is TGTGCCAGCAGCCTCAAGGTGGAGGGTGGCTATGGCTACACCTTC.

The chain has TRBV19 and TRBJ1-2; the D gene is possibly TRBD1 (6 bases). Germline-derived CDR1 and CDR2 are LNHDA and SQIVND (reference sequence). Between the trimmed V and J ends, which lost 3 bases and 8 bases, there was a span of 19 bases. The CDR3 totals 15 residues. The CDR3 bases are TGTGCCAGTAGTATGAGAGGAAGACAGGACGAAGGCTACACCTTC. Translation: CASSMRGRQDEGYTF.

CDR3 in DNA: TGTGCCAGCAGTGGACAGGGGGGAGATAGCAATCAGCCCCAGCATTTT. Translation: CASSGQGGDSNQPQHF. The chain joins TRBV6-1 to TRBJ1-5; 9 nucleotides align to TRBD1. CDR1 is MNHNS and CDR2 is SASEGT in the germline V gene. This CDR3 contains 16 residues. The junction had 4 bases not matched to a gene; V was cut back by 4 bases and J by 0 bases.

This sequence joins TRBV11-1 and TRBJ2-7, with D maybe TRBD1 (5 bases). This CDR3 is built from 14 residues. Germline values: CDR1 SGHAT, CDR2 FQDESV (reference sequence). Between the trimmed V and J ends, which lost 5 bases and 6 bases, there was a span of 17 bases. The CDR3 sequence is CASSGIMGPAEQYF. In DNA form, the CDR3 reads TGTGCCAGCAGCGGGATTATGGGGCCCGCCGAGCAGTACTTC.